The 11 T cell receptor beta chains in this list originate from one sample, sequenced in a study of cytomegalovirus exposure and HLA in healthy donors. The study ran its PCR with 60 Vbeta and 13 Jbeta primers. Profiling relied on immunoSEQ multiplex PCR, and the TCRdb table lists in-frame clones only, not all of them. Among approximately 210,000 clones listed, 70% to 80% were seen once. The specimen was PBMCs. The receptors originated from a girl aged 10 to 17 in good health and CMV-seropositive.

V gene TRBV11-3 combines with J gene TRBJ2-7, with D maybe TRBD2 (5 bases). Germline assignment: CDR1 SGHNT and CDR2 YENEEA. The V and J ends lost 5 bases and 2 bases respectively, with 16 bases between them. This CDR3 is built from 15 residues. The CDR3 DNA reads as TGTGCCAGCAGCCCCCGGGATTACTGGGCCTACGAGCAGTACTTC. It encodes CASSPRDYWAYEQYF.

The V and J genes are TRBV19 and TRBJ2-5; D might be TRBD1 (6 bases). Per the germline V gene, CDR1 is LNHDA and CDR2 is SQIVND (reference sequence). The CDR3 has 13 residues. V was pared by 6 bases and J by 5 bases, with 13 bases between. CDR3 in DNA: TGTGCCAGTAGGCCAGGGGACCGTGAGACCCAGTACTTC. Protein: CASRPGDRETQYF. The whole variable domain, filled in from reference TRBV19 and TRBJ2-5, reads DGGITQSPKYLFRKEGQNVTLSCEQNLNHDAMYWYRQDPGQGLRLIYYSQIVNDFQKGDIAEGYSVSREKKESFPLTVTSAQKNPTAFYLCASRPGDRETQYFGPGTRLLVL.

The V and J genes are TRBV10-3 and TRBJ1-1, with 7 nucleotides matching TRBD1. Germline values: CDR1 ENHRY, CDR2 SYGVKD. The CDR3 totals 15 residues. With 6 bases clipped from V and 0 bases from J, the junction kept 7 bases outside the gene matches. In DNA, the CDR3 is TGTGCCATCAGCAACCGGGACAGCTTGAACACTGAAGCTTTCTTT. Amino acids: CAISNRDSLNTEAFF.

This clone was counted at least ten times. The CDR3 reads CASSARLAGDPTGELFF. In DNA, the CDR3 is TGCGCCAGCAGCGCACGACTAGCGGGGGACCCCACCGGGGAGCTGTTTTTT. The rearrangement joins TRBV4-3 to TRBJ2-2; 12 nucleotides line up with TRBD2. The CDR3 spans 17 residues. V gave up 5 bases and J gave up 4 bases; unmatched junction bases: 8. The germline CDR1 and CDR2 sequences are LGHNA and YSLEER.

The rearrangement uses TRBV18 and TRBJ1-1, with D maybe TRBD1 (5 bases). From germline, CDR1 is KGHSH and CDR2 LQKENI. V was trimmed by 7 bases and J by 1 base, leaving 13 bases between them. The CDR3 runs to 14 residues. The CDR3 is CASFVGHQNTEAFF. CDR3 sequence (DNA): TGTGCCAGCTTCGTCGGACATCAGAACACTGAAGCTTTCTTT.

J is TRBJ1-6 and V is TRBV4-3; D gene uncertain. Trimming took 1 base from V and 7 from J, leaving 8 bases between them. Per the germline V gene, CDR1 is LGHNA and CDR2 is YSLEER. There are 14 residues in the CDR3. As DNA, the CDR3 is TGCGCCAGCAGCCAAGCGACGGGGAATTCACCCCTCCACTTT. Protein: CASSQATGNSPLHF.

The chain combines TRBV18 with TRBJ2-3, with 15 bases identical to TRBD2. Germline values: CDR1 KGHSH, CDR2 LQKENI. V shed 5 bases and J 4 bases; nucleotides not matched to a gene: 4. This CDR3 is built from 16 residues. CDR3 amino acids: CASSLGLAGGPDTQYF. The CDR3 DNA is TGTGCCAGCTCATTGGGACTAGCGGGGGGCCCAGATACGCAGTATTTT.

On this clone: The junction departs from germline at one end; a sequencing error may be responsible. The chain is built from TRBV11-2 and TRBJ2-2; TRBD2 agrees at 10 bases. The CDR3 length is 16 residues. Germline V gene data show CDR1 as SGHAT and CDR2 as FQNNGV. This CDR3 reads CASSSGLATNTGELFF. CDR3 nucleotide sequence: TGTGCCAGCAGCTCGGGACTAGCGACGAATACCGGGGAGCTGTTTTTT.

This rearrangement joins TRBV7-9 to TRBJ2-1, with TRBD1 identical over 9 bases. V dropped 5 bases and J dropped 8; count of bases not matched to a gene: 4. This CDR3 has 13 residues. CDR1 SEHNR and CDR2 FQNEAQ come from the germline V gene (reference sequence). CDR3 sequence reads: CASSRTGDHEQFF. CDR3 DNA sequence: TGTGCCAGCAGCCGGACAGGGGATCATGAGCAGTTCTTC.

The J gene is TRBJ2-4, the V gene TRBV12-5, with D possibly being TRBD1 (5 bases). The CDR3 covers 14 residues. CDR1 is LGHNT and CDR2 is FRNRAP in the germline V gene. Trimming took off 1 base at V and 5 bases at J, with 9 bases between the two ends. The CDR3: CASGLGQPQNIQYF. DNA of the CDR3: TGTGCTAGTGGTTTGGGACAGCCCCAAAACATTCAGTACTTC.

This clone showed up many times. V is TRBV11-3 and J is TRBJ1-6; D uncertain. Per germline, CDR1 SGHNT and CDR2 YENEEA. The CDR3 spans 16 residues. Deletions cut 6 bases from V and 4 bases from J, with 16 bases between. The CDR3 region has the DNA TGTGCCAGCAGAGTGACTGTCCCGCTTTATAATTCACCCCTCCACTTT. Translated: CASRVTVPLYNSPLHF.